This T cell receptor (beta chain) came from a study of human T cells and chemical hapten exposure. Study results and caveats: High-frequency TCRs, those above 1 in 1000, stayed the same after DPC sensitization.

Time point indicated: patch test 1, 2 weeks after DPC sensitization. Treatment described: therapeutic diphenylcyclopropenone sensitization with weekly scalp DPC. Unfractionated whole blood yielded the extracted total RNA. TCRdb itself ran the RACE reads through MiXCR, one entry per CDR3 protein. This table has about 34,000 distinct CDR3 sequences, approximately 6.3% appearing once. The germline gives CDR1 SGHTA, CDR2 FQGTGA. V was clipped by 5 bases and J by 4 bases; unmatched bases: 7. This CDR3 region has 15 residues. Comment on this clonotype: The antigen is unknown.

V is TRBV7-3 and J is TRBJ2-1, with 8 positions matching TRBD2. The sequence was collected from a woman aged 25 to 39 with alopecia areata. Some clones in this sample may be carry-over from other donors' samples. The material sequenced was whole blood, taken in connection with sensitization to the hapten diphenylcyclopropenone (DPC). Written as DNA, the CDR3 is TGTGCCAGCAGCGCAGGGCCGGGGGGGTACAATGAGCAGTTCTTC. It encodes CASSAGPGGYNEQFF.